Only one count was recorded for the clone carrying this T cell receptor (beta chain). Its antigen is unknown. Data came from immunoSEQ multiplex PCR; TCRdb stores just in-frame clones and leaves some out. The table lists about 57,000 clones, less than 80% of them singletons, with about 4.5% in the top ten. The ends were cut back, 4 bases at V and 0 bases at J, with 14 bases in the middle. CDR3 length: 16 amino acids. Germline loops: CDR1 SGHNT, CDR2 YYREEE (reference sequence). Following 10 days of culture, CD4+ T cells were isolated. Participants received two doses of either the BNT162b2 or mRNA-1273 vaccine. The data belong to a study of vaccination effects on CD4 cells after COVID-19. In the study overall: After the second dose, samples were taken at median day 72. The culture medium for 1.5 million to 2 million PBMC per well included approximately 10 IU/ml IL-2 and about 9.1 ug/ml peptides.

Study observations and caveats: Few convalescent patients were studied, and early post-infection samples were lacking.

This TCR was recovered from a human donor who received a COVID-19 vaccine. The chain joins TRBV5-4 to TRBJ2-1; D perhaps matches TRBD2 (6 bases). The starting material was CD4+ T cells from PBMCs cultured without peptide, obtained after COVID-19 vaccination. CDR3 loop: CASSIGTFRSYNEQFF. The CDR3 DNA sequence: TGTGCCAGCAGCATCGGGACTTTTCGCTCCTACAATGAGCAGTTCTTC.